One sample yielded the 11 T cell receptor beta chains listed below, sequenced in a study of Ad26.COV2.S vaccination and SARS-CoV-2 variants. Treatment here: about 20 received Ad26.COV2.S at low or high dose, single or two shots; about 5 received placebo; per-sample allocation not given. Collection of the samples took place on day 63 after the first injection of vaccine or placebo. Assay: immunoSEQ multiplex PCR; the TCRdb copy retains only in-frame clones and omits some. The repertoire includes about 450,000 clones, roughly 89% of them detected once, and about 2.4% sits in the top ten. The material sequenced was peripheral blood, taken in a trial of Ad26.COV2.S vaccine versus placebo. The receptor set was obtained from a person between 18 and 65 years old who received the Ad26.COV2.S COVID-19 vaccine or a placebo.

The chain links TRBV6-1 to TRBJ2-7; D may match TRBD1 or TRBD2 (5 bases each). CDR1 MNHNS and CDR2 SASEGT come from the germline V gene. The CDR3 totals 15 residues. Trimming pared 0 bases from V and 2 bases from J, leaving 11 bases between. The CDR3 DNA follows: TGTGCCAGCAGTGAAGCGGTAGTGGGGGCCTACGAGCAGTACGTC. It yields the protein CASSEAVVGAYEQYV.

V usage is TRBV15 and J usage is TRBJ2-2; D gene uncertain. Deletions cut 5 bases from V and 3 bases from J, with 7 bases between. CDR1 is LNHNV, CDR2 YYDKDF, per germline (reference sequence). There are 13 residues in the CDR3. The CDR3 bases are TGTGCCACCAGCGCCGGTTACACCGGGGAGCTGTTTTTT. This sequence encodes CATSAGYTGELFF. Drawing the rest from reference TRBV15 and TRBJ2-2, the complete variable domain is DAMVIQNPRYQVTQFGKPVTLSCSQTLNHNVMYWYQQKSSQAPKLLFHYYDKDFNNEADTPDNFQSRRPNTSFCFLDIRSPGLGDTAMYLCATSAGYTGELFFGEGSRLTVL.

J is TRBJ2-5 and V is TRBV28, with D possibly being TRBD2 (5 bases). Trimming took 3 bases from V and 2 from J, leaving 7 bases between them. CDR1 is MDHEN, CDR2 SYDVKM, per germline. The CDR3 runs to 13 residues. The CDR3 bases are TGTGCCAGCAGTTTTCGAGGGCAAGAGACCCAGTACTTC. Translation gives CASSFRGQETQYF.

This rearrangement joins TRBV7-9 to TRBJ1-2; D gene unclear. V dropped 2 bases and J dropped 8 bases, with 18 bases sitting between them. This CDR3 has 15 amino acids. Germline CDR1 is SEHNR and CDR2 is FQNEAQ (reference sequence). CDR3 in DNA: TGTGCCAGCAGCTTATTGCGTGAAACGAACCGAGGCTACACCTTC. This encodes CASSLLRETNRGYTF.

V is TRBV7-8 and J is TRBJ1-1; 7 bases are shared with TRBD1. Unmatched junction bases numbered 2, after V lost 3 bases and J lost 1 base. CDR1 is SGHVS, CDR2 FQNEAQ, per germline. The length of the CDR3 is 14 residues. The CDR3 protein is CASSFRGSNTEAFF. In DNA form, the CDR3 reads TGTGCCAGCAGCTTCAGGGGGTCGAACACTGAAGCTTTCTTT.

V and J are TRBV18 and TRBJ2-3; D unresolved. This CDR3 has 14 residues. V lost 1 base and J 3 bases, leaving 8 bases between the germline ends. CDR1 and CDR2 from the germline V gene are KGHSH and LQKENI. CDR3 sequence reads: CASSPLSRTDTQYF. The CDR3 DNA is TGTGCCAGCTCACCACTGTCCAGGACAGATACGCAGTATTTT.

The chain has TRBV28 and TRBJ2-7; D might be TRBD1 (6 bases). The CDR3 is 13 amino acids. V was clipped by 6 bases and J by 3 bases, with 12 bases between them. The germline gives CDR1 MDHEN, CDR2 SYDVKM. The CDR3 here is CASRETGFYEQYV. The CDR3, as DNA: TGTGCCAGCAGAGAAACAGGGTTCTACGAGCAGTACGTC.

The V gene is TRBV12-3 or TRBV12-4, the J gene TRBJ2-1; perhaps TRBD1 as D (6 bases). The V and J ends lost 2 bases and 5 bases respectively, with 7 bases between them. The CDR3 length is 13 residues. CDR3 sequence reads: CASSLSGDNEQFF. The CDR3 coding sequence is TGTGCCAGCAGTTTATCAGGGGACAATGAGCAGTTCTTC.

The CDR3: CASSPLPNQPQHF. CDR3 nucleotides: TGTGCCAGCAGTCCTCTCCCCAATCAGCCCCAGCATTTT. This chain joins TRBV6-5 and TRBJ1-5; D unclear. CDR3 size: 13 residues. The V and J ends lost 5 bases and 3 bases respectively, with 8 bases between them. Germline V gene data show CDR1 as MNHEY and CDR2 as SVGAGI.

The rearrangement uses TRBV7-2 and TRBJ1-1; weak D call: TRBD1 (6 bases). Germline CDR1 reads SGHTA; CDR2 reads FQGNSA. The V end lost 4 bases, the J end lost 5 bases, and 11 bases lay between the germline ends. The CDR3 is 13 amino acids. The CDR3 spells CASSSLQGTEAFF. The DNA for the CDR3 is TGTGCCAGCAGCTCCCTACAGGGTACTGAAGCTTTCTTT.

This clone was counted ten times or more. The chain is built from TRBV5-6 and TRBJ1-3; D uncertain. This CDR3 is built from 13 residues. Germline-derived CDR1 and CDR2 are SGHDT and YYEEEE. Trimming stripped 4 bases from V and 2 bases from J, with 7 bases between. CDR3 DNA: TGTGCCAGCAGCCCTGGACCTGGAAACACCATATATTTT. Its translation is CASSPGPGNTIYF.